This T cell receptor (beta chain) originates from a study of CD8 T cells in ankylosing spondylitis. Each CDR3 protein is one row after TCRdb ran MiXCR on the 5' RACE reads. The sample yields roughly 150,000 distinct CDR3 sequences, around a third seen once. This clonotype was seen ten or more times. CDR3 length equals 14 residues. Trimming removed 3 bases from V and 3 bases from J; junction bases left unmatched: 4. The sample was synovial fluid, either unsorted or a sorted T cell fraction (not recorded which). This receptor was taken from a male donor with ankylosing spondylitis. The genes are TRBV12-3 or TRBV12-4 and TRBJ1-1, with 7 bases matching TRBD1. CDR3 region: CASSFDRVDTEAFF. Written as DNA, the CDR3 is TGTGCCAGCAGTTTCGACAGGGTGGACACTGAAGCTTTCTTT.